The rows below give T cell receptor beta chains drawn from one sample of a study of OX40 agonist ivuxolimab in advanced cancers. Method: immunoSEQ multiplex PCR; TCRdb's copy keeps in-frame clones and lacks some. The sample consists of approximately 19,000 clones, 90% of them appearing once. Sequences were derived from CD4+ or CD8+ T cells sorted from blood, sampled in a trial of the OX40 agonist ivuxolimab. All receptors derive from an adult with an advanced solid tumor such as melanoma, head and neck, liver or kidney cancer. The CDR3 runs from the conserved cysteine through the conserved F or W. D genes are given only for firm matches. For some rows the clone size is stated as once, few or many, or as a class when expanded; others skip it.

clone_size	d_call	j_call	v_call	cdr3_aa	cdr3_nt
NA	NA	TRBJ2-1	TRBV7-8	CASSFGTYNEQFF	TGTGCCAGCAGCTTTGGAACCTACAATGAGCAGTTCTTC
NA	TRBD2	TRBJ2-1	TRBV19	CASSKELAGYSSYNEQFF	TGTGCCAGTAGTAAGGAACTAGCGGGGTATAGCTCCTACAATGAGCAGTTCTTC
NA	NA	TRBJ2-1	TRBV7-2	CASSLGPRGSYNEQFF	TGTGCCAGCAGCTTAGGCCCGAGGGGCTCCTACAATGAGCAGTTCTTC
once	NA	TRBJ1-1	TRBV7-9	CASSRTTAMNTEAFF	TGTGCCAGCAGCCGAACGACGGCGATGAACACTGAAGCTTTCTTT
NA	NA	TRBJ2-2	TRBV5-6	CASSLVVIPSSPGELFF	TGTGCCAGCAGCTTGGTGGTTATTCCTTCGAGTCCCGGGGAGCTGTTTTTT
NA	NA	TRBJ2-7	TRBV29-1	CSVVGLPYEQYF	TGCAGCGTTGTGGGACTTCCCTACGAGCAGTACTTC
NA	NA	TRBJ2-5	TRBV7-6	CASTPGRGGVETQYF	TGTGCCAGCACCCCGGGCCGGGGTGGGGTAGAGACCCAGTACTTC
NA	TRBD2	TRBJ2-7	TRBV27	CASSSGTTAYEQYF	TGTGCCAGCAGTTCCGGGACTACTGCCTACGAGCAGTACTTC
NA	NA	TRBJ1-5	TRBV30	CAWSVVGGAGQPQHF	TGTGCCTGGAGTGTTGTTGGGGGCGCCGGTCAGCCCCAGCATTTT
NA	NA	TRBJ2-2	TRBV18	CASSPPGRNTGELFF	TGTGCCAGCTCGCCTCCGGGACGGAACACCGGGGAGCTGTTTTTT
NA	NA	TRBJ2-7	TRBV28	CASSLGVYEQYF	TGTGCCAGCAGCCTAGGTGTTTACGAGCAGTACTTC
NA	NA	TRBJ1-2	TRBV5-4	CASSLRVGSYGYTF	TGTGCCAGCAGCTTGCGGGTTGGCTCCTATGGCTACACCTTC
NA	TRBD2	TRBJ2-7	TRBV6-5	CASSRRTSGSYEQYF	TGTGCCAGCAGTAGACGGACTAGCGGGAGCTACGAGCAGTACTTC
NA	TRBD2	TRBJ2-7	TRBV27	CASSRLALYEQYF	TGTGCCAGCAGCAGACTAGCGCTCTACGAGCAGTACTTC
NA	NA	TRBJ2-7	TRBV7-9	CASSSPPTYEQYF	TGTGCCAGCAGCTCCCCACCCACCTACGAGCAGTACTTC
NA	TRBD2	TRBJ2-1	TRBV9	CASSVSGSLVNEQFF	TGTGCCAGCAGCGTTAGCGGGAGTTTGGTCAATGAGCAGTTCTTC
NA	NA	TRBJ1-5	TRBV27	CASSPWADQPQHF	TGTGCCAGCAGTCCGTGGGCCGATCAGCCCCAGCATTTT
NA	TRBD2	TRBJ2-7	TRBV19	CASSLTGSSGSSYEQYF	TGTGCCAGTAGTCTGACGGGCTCCAGCGGGAGTTCCTACGAGCAGTACTTC
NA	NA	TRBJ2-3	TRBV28	CASSLVRRRFDDTQYF	TGTGCCAGCAGCTTAGTTCGCCGGCGCTTTGATGATACGCAGTATTTT
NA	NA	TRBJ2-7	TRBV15	CATSPDYLPTYEQYF	TGTGCCACCAGCCCGGACTATTTGCCCACCTACGAGCAGTACTTC
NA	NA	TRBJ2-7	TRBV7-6	CASSVRTSYEQYF	TGTGCCAGCAGCGTTAGGACATCCTACGAGCAGTACTTC
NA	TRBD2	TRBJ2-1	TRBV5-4	CASSLLVAGNNEQFF	TGTGCCAGCAGCTTGTTGGTAGCGGGGAACAATGAGCAGTTCTTC
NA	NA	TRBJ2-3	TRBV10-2	CASSIGRGFDTQYF	TGCGCCAGCAGTATCGGCCGAGGATTCGATACGCAGTATTTT
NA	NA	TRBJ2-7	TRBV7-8	CASSLYRDYEQYF	TGTGCCAGCAGCTTATACAGGGATTACGAGCAGTACTTC
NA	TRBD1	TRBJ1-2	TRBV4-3	CASSQARDSGGYGYTF	TGCGCCAGCAGCCAAGCCAGGGACAGTGGGGGCTATGGCTACACCTTC
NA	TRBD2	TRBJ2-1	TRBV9	CASNLAGTYNEQFF	TGTGCCAGCAACTTAGCGGGAACCTACAATGAGCAGTTCTTC
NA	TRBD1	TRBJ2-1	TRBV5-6	CASSLRQGARDEQFF	TGTGCCAGCAGCTTGAGACAGGGGGCAAGGGATGAGCAGTTCTTC
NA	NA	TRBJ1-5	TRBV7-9	CASSLGGPGPQHF	TGTGCCAGCAGCTTAGGGGGGCCAGGGCCCCAGCATTTT
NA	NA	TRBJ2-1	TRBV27	CASSPRSRRQFF	TGTGCCAGCAGTCCCCGTTCCCGAAGGCAGTTCTTC
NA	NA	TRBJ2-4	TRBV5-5	CASSLYREENIQYF	TGTGCCAGCAGCTTGTATCGGGAAGAAAACATTCAGTACTTC
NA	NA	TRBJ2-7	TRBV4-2	CASSYLVRYEQYF	TGTGCCAGCAGCTACCTAGTACGCTACGAGCAGTACTTC
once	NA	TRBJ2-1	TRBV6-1	CASSEWITDEQFF	TGTGCCAGCAGTGAATGGATTACCGATGAGCAGTTCTTC
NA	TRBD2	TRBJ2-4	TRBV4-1	CASSQIGLAGNIQYF	TGCGCCAGCAGCCAAATCGGACTAGCTGGAAACATTCAGTACTTC
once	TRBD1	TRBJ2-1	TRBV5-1	CASSPGQDNEQFF	TGCGCCAGCAGCCCGGGACAGGACAATGAGCAGTTCTTC
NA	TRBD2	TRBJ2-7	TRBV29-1	CSVEELAGKQYF	TGCAGCGTTGAAGAACTAGCGGGGAAGCAGTACTTC
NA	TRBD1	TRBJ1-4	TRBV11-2	CASSLGTGRREKLFF	TGTGCCAGCAGCTTGGGGACAGGGCGAAGGGAAAAACTGTTTTTT
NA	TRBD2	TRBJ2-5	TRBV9	CASSPGLVETQYF	TGTGCCAGCAGCCCGGGACTAGTAGAGACCCAGTACTTC
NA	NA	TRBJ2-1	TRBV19	CASSISGSSYNEQFF	TGTGCCAGTAGTATAAGTGGGTCCTCCTACAATGAGCAGTTCTTC
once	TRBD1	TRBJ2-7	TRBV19	CASRHTGGLMYEQYF	TGTGCCAGTAGGCATACAGGGGGCCTTATGTACGAGCAGTACTTC
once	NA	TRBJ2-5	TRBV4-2	CASSPQGAGRGRLETQYF	TGTGCCAGCAGCCCCCAGGGCGCCGGGAGAGGACGCTTGGAGACCCAGTACTTC
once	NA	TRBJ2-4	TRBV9	CASSGDWFDIQYF	TGTGCCAGCAGCGGGGACTGGTTTGACATTCAGTACTTC
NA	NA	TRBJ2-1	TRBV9	CASSVGRGLRNEQFF	TGTGCCAGCAGCGTCGGGCGGGGACTGAGGAATGAGCAGTTCTTC
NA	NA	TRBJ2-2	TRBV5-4	CASHRENGELFF	TGTGCCAGCCATCGGGAGAACGGGGAGCTGTTTTTT
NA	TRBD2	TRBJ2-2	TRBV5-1	CASSFSQRDELFF	TGCGCCAGCAGCTTCTCCCAGCGGGACGAGCTGTTTTTT
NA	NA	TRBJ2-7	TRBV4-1	CASSHESGFYEQYF	TGCGCCAGCAGCCACGAATCAGGGTTCTACGAGCAGTACTTC
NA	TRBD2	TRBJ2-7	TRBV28	CASKLLAGVDEQYF	TGTGCCAGCAAACTACTAGCGGGAGTGGACGAGCAGTACTTC
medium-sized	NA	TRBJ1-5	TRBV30	CAWNLGVSQPQHF	TGTGCCTGGAATCTGGGGGTCAGCCAGCCCCAGCATTTT
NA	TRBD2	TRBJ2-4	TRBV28	CASSMLAGAGLAKNIQYF	TGTGCCAGCAGTATGTTAGCGGGAGCTGGCCTAGCCAAAAACATTCAGTACTTC
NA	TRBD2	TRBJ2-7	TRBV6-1	CASSRSGRYEQYF	TGTGCCAGCAGTCGAAGCGGGAGATACGAGCAGTACTTC
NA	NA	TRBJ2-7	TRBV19	CASSFGTAHYEQYF	TGTGCCAGTAGTTTCGGGACGGCCCATTACGAGCAGTACTTC
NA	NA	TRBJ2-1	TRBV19	CASLGTYNEQFF	TGTGCCAGTTTGGGAACCTACAATGAGCAGTTCTTC